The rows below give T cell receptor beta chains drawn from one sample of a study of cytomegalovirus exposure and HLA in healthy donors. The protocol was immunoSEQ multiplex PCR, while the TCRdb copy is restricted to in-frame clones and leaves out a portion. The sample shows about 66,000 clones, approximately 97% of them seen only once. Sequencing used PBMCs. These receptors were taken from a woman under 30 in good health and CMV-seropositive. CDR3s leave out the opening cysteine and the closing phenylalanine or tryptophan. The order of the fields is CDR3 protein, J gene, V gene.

CDR3: ASSEGGAGMDEQY; J: TRBJ2-7; V: TRBV25-1
CDR3: ASSLVQGVNEQF; J: TRBJ2-1; V: TRBV7-9
CDR3: ASSLAGEAF; J: TRBJ1-1; V: TRBV28
CDR3: ASSQPLSTTNEQF; J: TRBJ2-1; V: TRBV28
CDR3: ASSDRALAKNIQY; J: TRBJ2-4; V: TRBV6-1
CDR3: AGGDIANEQF; J: TRBJ2-1; V: TRBV6-1
CDR3: ASRGQGPQETQY; J: TRBJ2-5; V: TRBV28
CDR3: ASSADGTGGEKLF; J: TRBJ1-4; V: TRBV13
CDR3: ASRPQGRSDEQF; J: TRBJ2-1; V: TRBV27
CDR3: ASSHFQGTSNQPQH; J: TRBJ1-5; V: TRBV4-2
CDR3: ASSLRAGGNEQF; J: TRBJ2-1; V: TRBV27
CDR3: ASSQPGTGNHEQY; J: TRBJ2-7; V: TRBV28
CDR3: ASRGGVGRDTQY; J: TRBJ2-3; V: TRBV13
CDR3: ASSPPTGQGNTDTQY; J: TRBJ2-3; V: TRBV18
CDR3: ASSPDSYEQY; J: TRBJ2-7; V: TRBV18
CDR3: ASSQTGLAGPLMTGELF; J: TRBJ2-2; V: TRBV11-2
CDR3: ASSLVQVTLDAQETQY; J: TRBJ2-5; V: TRBV7-9
CDR3: AWDRGGETQY; J: TRBJ2-5; V: TRBV30
CDR3: ASSPGSQVEQF; J: TRBJ2-1; V: TRBV18
CDR3: ASSFRGGTEAF; J: TRBJ1-1; V: TRBV11-3
CDR3: ASSLGSSDTQY; J: TRBJ2-3; V: TRBV7-9
CDR3: ASSYDRGANEQF; J: TRBJ2-1; V: TRBV7-3
CDR3: ASSFGHRGLGGSETQY; J: TRBJ2-5; V: TRBV28
CDR3: ASSDRGYYEQY; J: TRBJ2-7; V: TRBV6-1
CDR3: ASSLKLAGDTDTQY; J: TRBJ2-3; V: TRBV7-2
CDR3: ASSRGTSGENEQF; J: TRBJ2-1; V: TRBV6-1
CDR3: ASSFLTGVITDTQY; J: TRBJ2-3; V: TRBV27
CDR3: ASSLAGSYEQY; J: TRBJ2-7; V: TRBV5-4
CDR3: ASTYRAGGSTGELF; J: TRBJ2-2; V: TRBV7-2
CDR3: ATSSHRTGNTEAF; J: TRBJ1-1; V: TRBV15
CDR3: ASSYLGQGYNEQY; J: TRBJ2-7; V: TRBV6-6
CDR3: ASSPRTGAGISTEF; J: TRBJ2-1; V: TRBV7-9
CDR3: ASSPAGTGVDEAF; J: TRBJ1-1; V: TRBV7-2
CDR3: ASSGDSGYTSTDTQY; J: TRBJ2-3; V: TRBV6-1
CDR3: ASSDTKDSRLDYGYT; J: TRBJ1-2; V: TRBV9
CDR3: AISESGQGARDEQF; J: TRBJ2-1; V: TRBV10-3
CDR3: ASSPWTGGYEQY; J: TRBJ2-7; V: TRBV5-5
CDR3: SVGQGYGYT; J: TRBJ1-2; V: TRBV29-1
CDR3: ASSPGQGDTQPQH; J: TRBJ1-5; V: TRBV19
CDR3: ASSDTLAGVGTDTQY; J: TRBJ2-3; V: TRBV9
CDR3: ASRKTGVYEQY; J: TRBJ2-7; V: TRBV2
CDR3: ASSYPSSPYEQY; J: TRBJ2-7; V: TRBV6-5
CDR3: ASSVGKGGPGQF; J: TRBJ2-1; V: TRBV9